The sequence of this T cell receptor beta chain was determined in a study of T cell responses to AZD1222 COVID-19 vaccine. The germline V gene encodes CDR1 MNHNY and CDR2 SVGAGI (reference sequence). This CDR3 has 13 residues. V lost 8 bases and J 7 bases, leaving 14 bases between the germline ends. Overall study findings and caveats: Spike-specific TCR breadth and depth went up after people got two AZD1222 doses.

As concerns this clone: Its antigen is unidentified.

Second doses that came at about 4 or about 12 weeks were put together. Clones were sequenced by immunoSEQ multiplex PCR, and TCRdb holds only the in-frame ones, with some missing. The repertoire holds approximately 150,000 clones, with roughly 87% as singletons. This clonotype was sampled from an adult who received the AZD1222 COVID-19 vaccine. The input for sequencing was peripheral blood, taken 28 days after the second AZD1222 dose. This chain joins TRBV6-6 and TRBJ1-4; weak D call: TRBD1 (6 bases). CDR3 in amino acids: CASVEGGSEKLFF. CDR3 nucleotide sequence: TGTGCCAGCGTAGAGGGGGGAAGTGAAAAACTGTTTTTT.